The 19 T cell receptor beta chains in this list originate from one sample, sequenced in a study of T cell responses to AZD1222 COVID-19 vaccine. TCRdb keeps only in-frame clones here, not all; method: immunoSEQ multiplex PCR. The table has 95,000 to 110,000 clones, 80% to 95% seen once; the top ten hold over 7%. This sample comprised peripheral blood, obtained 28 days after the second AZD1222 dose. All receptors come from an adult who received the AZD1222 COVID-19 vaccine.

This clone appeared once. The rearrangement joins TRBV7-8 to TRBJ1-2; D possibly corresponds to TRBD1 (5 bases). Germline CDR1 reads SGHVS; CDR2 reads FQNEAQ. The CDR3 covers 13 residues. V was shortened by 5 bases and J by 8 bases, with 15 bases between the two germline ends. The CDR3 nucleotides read TGTGCCAGCAGCCTCTCAGGGTTAGGCGGCTACACCTTC. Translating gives CASSLSGLGGYTF.

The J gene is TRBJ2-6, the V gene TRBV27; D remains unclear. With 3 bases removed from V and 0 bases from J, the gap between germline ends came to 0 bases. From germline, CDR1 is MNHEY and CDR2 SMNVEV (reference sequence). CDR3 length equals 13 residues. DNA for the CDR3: TGTGCCAGCAGTTTCTCTGGGGCCAACGTCCTGACTTTC. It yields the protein CASSFSGANVLTF.

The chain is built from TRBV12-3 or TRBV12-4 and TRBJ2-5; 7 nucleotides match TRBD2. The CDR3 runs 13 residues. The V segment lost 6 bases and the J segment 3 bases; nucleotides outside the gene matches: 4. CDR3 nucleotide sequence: TGTGCCAGCAGACTAGCGTATGAAGAGACCCAGTACTTC. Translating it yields CASRLAYEETQYF.

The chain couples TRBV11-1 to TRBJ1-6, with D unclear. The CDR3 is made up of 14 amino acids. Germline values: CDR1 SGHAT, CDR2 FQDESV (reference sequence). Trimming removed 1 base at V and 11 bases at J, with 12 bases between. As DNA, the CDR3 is TGTGCCAGCAGCTTAGTCAAGGGTTCAACACCCCTCCACTTT. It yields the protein CASSLVKGSTPLHF.

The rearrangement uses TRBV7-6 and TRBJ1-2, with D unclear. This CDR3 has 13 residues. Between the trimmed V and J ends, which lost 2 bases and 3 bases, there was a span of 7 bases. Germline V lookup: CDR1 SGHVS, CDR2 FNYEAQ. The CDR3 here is CASSLREDYGYTF. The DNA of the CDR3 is TGTGCCAGCAGCTTAAGGGAGGACTATGGCTACACCTTC.

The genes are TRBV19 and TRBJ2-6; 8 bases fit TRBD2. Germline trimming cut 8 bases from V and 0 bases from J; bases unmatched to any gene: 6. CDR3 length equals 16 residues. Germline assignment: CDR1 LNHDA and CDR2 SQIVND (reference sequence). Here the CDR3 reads CASLSRGVSGANVLTF. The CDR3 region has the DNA TGTGCCAGTCTTTCGCGGGGGGTCTCTGGGGCCAACGTCCTGACTTTC.

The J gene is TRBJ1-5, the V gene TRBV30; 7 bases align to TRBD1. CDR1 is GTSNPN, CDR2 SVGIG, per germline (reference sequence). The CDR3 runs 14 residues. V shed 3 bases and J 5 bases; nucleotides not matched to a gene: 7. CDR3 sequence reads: CAWRRQGGDQPQHF. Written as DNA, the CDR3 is TGTGCCTGGAGAAGACAGGGAGGGGATCAGCCCCAGCATTTT.

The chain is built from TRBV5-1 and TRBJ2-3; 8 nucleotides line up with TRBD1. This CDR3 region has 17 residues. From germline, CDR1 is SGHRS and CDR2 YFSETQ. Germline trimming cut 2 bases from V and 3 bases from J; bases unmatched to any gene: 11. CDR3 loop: CASSLGTGGSPTDTQYF. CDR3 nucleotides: TGCGCCAGCAGCTTAGGGACAGGAGGGTCCCCAACAGATACGCAGTATTTT.

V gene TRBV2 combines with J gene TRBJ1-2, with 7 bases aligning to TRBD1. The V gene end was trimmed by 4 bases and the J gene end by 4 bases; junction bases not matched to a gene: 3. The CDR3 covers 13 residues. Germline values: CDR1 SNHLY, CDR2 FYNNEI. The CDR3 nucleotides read TGTGCCAGCAGTGCAGGGGGTCCCTATGGCTACACCTTC. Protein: CASSAGGPYGYTF.

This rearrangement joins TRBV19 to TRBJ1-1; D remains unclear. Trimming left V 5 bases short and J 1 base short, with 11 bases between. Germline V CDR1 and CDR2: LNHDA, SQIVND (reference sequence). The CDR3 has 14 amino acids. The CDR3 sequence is CASSYSPRNTEAFF. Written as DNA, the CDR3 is TGTGCCAGTAGTTACTCTCCCAGGAACACTGAAGCTTTCTTT.

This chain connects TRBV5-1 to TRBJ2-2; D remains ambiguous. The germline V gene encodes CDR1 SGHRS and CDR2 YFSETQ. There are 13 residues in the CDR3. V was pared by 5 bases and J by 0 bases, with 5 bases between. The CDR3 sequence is CASRQTNTGELFF. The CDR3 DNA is TGCGCCAGCAGACAGACGAACACCGGGGAGCTGTTTTTT. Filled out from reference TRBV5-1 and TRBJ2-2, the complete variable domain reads KAGVTQTPRYLIKTRGQQVTLSCSPISGHRSVSWYQQTPGQGLQFLFEYFSETQRNKGNFPGRFSGRQFSNSRSEMNVSTLELGDSALYLCASRQTNTGELFFGEGSRLTVL.

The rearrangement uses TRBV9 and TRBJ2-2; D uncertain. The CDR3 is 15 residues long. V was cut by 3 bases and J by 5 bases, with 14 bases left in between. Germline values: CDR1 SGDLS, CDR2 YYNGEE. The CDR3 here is CASSAVTTQTGELFF. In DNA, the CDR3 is TGTGCCAGCAGCGCAGTGACGACCCAGACCGGGGAGCTGTTTTTT.

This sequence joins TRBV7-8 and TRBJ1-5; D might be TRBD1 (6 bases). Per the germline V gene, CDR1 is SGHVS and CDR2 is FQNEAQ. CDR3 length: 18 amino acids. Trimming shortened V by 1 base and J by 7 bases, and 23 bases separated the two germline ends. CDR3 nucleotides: TGTGCCAGCAGCTTAGGGCCCAGTAGAACAGGGTTGGGACAGCCCCAGCATTTT. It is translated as CASSLGPSRTGLGQPQHF.

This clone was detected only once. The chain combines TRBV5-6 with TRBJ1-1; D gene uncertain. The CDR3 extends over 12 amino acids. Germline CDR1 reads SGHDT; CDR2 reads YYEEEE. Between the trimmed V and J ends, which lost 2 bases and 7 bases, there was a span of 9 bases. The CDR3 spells CASSFSSVEAFF. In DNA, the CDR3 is TGTGCCAGCAGCTTCTCATCTGTTGAAGCTTTCTTT. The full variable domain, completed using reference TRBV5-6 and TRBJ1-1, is DAGVTQSPTHLIKTRGQQVTLRCSPKSGHDTVSWYQQALGQGPQFIFQYYEEEERQRGNFPDRFSGHQFPNYSSELNVNALLLGDSALYLCASSFSSVEAFFGQGTRLTVV.

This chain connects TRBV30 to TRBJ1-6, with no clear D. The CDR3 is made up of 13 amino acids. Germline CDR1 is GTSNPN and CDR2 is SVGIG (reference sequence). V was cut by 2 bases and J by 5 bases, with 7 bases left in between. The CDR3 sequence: CAWSKENNSPLHF. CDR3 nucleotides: TGTGCCTGGAGTAAAGAAAATAATTCACCCCTCCACTTT.

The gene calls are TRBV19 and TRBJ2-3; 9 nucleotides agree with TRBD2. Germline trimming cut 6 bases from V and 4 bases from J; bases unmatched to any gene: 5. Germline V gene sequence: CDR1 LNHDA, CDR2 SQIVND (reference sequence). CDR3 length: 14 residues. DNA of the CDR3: TGTGCCAGTAGGACTAGCGGCTCAGCAGATACGCAGTATTTT. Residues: CASRTSGSADTQYF.

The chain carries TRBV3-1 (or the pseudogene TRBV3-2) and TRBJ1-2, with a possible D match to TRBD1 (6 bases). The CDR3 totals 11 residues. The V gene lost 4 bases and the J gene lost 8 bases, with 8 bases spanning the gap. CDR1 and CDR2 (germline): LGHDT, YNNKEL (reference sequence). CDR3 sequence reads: CASSPGDGYTF. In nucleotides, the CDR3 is TGTGCCAGCAGCCCAGGGGACGGCTACACCTTC.

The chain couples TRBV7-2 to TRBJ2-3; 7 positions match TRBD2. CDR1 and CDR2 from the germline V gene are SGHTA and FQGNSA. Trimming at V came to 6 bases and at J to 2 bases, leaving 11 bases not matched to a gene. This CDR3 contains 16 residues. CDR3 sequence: CASRSAAGRFTDTQYF. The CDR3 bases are TGTGCCAGCAGATCCGCAGCGGGAAGGTTCACAGATACGCAGTATTTT.

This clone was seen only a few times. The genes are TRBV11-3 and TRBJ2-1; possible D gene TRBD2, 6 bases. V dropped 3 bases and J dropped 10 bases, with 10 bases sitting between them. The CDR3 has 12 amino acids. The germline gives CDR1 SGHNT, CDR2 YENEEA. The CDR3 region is CASSFPGGEQFF. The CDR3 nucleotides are TGTGCCAGCAGCTTTCCAGGAGGGGAGCAGTTCTTC.